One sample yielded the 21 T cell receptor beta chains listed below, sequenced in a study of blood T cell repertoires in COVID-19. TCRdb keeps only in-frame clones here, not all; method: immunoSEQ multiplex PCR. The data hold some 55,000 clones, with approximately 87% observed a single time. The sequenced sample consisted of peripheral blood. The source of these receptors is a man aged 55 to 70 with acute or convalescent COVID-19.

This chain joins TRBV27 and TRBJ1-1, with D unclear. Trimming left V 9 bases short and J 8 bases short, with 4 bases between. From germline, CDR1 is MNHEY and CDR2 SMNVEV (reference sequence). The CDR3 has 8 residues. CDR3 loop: CARAEAFF. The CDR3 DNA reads TGTGCCAGAGCGGAAGCTTTCTTT.

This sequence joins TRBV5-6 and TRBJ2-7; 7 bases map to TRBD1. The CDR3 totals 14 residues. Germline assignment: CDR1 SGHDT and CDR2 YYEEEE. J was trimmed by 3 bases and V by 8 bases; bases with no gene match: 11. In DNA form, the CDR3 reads TGTGCCAGTACACCGGGACAGAATCACTACGAGCAGTACTTC. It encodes CASTPGQNHYEQYF.

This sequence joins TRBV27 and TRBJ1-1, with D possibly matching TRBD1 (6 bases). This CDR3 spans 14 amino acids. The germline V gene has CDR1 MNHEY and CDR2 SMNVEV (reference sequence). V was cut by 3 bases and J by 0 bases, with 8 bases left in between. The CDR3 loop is CASSLDSLNTEAFF. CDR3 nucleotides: TGTGCCAGCAGTTTGGACAGCTTGAACACTGAAGCTTTCTTT.

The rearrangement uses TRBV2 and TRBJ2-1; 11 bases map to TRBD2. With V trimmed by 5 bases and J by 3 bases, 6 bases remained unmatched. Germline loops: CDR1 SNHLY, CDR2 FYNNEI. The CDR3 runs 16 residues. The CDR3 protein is CASSRTGLAVYNEQFF. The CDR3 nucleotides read TGTGCCAGCAGTCGCACGGGACTAGCGGTCTACAATGAGCAGTTCTTC.

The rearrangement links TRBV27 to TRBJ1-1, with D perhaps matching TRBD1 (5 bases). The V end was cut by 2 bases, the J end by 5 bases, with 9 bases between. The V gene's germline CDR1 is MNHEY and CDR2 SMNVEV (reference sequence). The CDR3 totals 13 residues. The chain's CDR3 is CASSLTGRTEAFF. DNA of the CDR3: TGTGCCAGCAGTTTAACAGGTCGGACTGAAGCTTTCTTT.

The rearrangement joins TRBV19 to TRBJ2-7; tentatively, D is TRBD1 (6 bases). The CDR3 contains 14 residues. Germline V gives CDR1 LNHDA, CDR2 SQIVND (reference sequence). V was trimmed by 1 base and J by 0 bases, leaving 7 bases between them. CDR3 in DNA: TGTGCCAGTAGTATAGGGACAGACTCCTACGAGCAGTACTTC. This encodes CASSIGTDSYEQYF.

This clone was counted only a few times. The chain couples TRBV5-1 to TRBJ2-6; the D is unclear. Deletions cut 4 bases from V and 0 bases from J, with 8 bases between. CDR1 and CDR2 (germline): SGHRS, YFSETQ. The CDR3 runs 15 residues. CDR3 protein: CASSLELSGANVLTF. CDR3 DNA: TGCGCCAGCAGCCTGGAACTCTCTGGGGCCAACGTCCTGACTTTC.

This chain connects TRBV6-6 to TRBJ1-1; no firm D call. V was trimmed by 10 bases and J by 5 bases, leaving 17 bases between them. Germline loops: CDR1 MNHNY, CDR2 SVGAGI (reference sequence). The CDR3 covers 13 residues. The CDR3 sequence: CAIVREVGTEAFF. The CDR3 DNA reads TGTGCCATCGTCCGGGAGGTGGGGACTGAAGCTTTCTTT.

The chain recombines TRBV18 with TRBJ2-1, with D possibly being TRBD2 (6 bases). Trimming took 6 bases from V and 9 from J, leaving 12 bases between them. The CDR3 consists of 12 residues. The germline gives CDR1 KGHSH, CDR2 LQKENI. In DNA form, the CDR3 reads TGTGCCAGCTCGCCGGGGACTCGTGAGCAGTTCTTC. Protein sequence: CASSPGTREQFF.

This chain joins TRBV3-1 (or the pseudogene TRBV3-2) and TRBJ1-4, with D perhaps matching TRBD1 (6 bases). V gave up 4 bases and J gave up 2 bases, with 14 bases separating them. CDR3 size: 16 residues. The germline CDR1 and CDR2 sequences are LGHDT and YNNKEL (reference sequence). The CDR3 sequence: CASSRIPGVTNEKLFF. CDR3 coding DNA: TGTGCCAGCAGCCGCATACCAGGGGTTACTAATGAAAAACTGTTTTTT.

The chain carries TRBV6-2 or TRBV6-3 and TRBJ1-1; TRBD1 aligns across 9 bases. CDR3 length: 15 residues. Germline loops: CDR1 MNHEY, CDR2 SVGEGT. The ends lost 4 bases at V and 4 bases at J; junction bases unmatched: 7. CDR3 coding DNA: TGTGCCAGCAGTTTACCGGGGACAGGGAGCACTGAAGCTTTCTTT. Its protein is CASSLPGTGSTEAFF.

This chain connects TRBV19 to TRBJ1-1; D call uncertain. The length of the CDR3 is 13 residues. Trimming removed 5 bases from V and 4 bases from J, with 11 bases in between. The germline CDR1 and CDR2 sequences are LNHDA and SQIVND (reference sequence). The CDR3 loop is CASSVERGTEAFF. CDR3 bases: TGTGCCAGTAGTGTTGAACGGGGCACTGAAGCTTTCTTT.

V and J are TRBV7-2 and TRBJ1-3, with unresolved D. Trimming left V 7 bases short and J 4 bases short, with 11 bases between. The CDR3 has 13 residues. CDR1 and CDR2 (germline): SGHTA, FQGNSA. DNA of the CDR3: TGTGCCAGCACCTTGGCGGGGGGAAACACCATATATTTT. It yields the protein CASTLAGGNTIYF.

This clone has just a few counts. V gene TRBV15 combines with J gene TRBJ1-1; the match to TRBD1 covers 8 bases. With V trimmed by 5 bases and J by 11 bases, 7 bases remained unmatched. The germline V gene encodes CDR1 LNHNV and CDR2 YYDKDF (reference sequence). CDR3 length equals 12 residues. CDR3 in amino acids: CATSVGTGLAFF. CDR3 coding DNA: TGTGCCACCAGCGTCGGGACAGGTTTGGCTTTCTTT.

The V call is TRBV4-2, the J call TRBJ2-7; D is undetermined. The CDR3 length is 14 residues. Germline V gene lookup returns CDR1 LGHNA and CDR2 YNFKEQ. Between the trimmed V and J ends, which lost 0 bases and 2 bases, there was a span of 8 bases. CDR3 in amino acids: CASSQDTDAYEQYF. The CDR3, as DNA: TGTGCCAGCAGCCAAGATACAGACGCCTACGAGCAGTACTTC.

The CDR3 DNA sequence: TGCGCCAGCAGCTTGTCCGGGCAAGAGACCCAGTACTTC. Translation gives CASSLSGQETQYF. V is TRBV5-1 and J is TRBJ2-5; D is undetermined. This CDR3 has 13 amino acids. Germline V gene lookup returns CDR1 SGHRS and CDR2 YFSETQ. V was pared by 1 base and J by 2 bases, with 6 bases between.

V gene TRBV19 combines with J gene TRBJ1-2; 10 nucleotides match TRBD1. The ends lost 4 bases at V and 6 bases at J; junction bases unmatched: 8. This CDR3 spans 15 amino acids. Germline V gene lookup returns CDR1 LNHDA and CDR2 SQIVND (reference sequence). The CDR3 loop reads CASSSRQGAIDGYTF. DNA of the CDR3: TGTGCCAGTAGTAGTCGACAGGGGGCGATCGATGGCTACACCTTC. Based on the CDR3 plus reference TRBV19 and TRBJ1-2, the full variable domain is DGGITQSPKYLFRKEGQNVTLSCEQNLNHDAMYWYRQDPGQGLRLIYYSQIVNDFQKGDIAEGYSVSREKKESFPLTVTSAQKNPTAFYLCASSSRQGAIDGYTFGSGTRLTVV.

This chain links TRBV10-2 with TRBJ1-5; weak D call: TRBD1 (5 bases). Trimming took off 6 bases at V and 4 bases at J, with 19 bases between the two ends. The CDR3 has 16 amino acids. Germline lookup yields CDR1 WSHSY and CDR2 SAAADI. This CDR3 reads CASSVDIPSGNQPQHF. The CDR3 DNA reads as TGCGCCAGCAGCGTGGACATCCCGTCGGGTAATCAGCCCCAGCATTTT.

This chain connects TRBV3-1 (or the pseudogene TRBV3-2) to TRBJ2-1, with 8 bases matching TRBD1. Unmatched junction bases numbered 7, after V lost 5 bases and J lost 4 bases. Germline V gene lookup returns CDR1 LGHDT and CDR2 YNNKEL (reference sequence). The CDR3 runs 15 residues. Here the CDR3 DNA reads TGTGCCAGCAGCAACGGACAGGGCCAGTACAATGAGCAGTTCTTC. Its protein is CASSNGQGQYNEQFF.

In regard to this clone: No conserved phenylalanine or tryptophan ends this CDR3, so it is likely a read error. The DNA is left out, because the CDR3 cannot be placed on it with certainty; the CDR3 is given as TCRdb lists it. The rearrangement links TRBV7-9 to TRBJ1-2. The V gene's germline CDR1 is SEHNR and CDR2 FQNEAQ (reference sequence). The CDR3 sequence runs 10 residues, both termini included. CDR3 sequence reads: CASSLEGGSI.

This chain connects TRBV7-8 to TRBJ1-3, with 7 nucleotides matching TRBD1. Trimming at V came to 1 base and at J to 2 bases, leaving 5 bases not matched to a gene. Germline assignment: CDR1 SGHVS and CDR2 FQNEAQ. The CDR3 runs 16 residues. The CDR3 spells CASSLGSGGAGNTIYF. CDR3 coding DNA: TGTGCCAGCAGCTTAGGTTCAGGGGGAGCTGGAAACACCATATATTTT.